This TCR beta chain was documented in a study of CD8+CD57+ T cells in acquired aplastic anemia. Study background: On average, sorted CD4+ and CD8+ cells gave 3.2 ug of DNA. Healthy donors averaged roughly 11 million reads for CD4+ cells. Points from the study as a whole: No significant difference in CD8+ Simpson's diversity was found between patients and controls. Patients and controls shared 25 to 30 CD8+ CDR3 sequences, which appeared highly expressed in patients and within their immunodominant clones.

To note about this clonotype: Its antigen remains unidentified.

Germline V CDR1 and CDR2: SNHLY, FYNNEI. With 6 bases removed from V and 3 bases from J, the gap between germline ends came to 8 bases. CDR3 length: 12 amino acids. TCR beta VDJ and CDR3 profiling used genomic DNA as template. TCRdb fed the reads into MiXCR, producing one record per CDR3 protein. Of just over 400,000 distinct CDR3 sequences listed, just under 70% are singletons. This receptor was identified in a human donor in good health, serving as a control. Sequencing was performed on sorted CD4+, CD8+, or CD8+CD57+ T cells (not recorded which) from PBMCs. The chain couples TRBV2 to TRBJ1-1; no clear D gene. CDR3 sequence: CASRGRDTEAFF. DNA of the CDR3: TGTGCCAGCAGGGGAAGGGACACTGAAGCTTTCTTT.